The rows below give T cell receptor beta chains drawn from one sample of a study of T cell repertoires in cytomegalovirus infection. One entry per CDR3 protein, called by TCRdb with MiXCR from the reads. The sample has 650,000 to 900,000 distinct CDR3 sequences; around a third are singletons. For these TCRs, the target antigens are not known. Sequencing was performed on cultured CD8+ T cells from PBMCs, taken from culture after CMV antigen stimulation. These receptors all stem from a human donor in good health (CMV status not recorded). Some clones in this sample may be carry-over from other donors' samples. Each CDR3 is given with its conserved first and last residue. The order of the fields is J gene, V gene, clone size, D gene, CDR3 DNA, CDR3 protein. The D gene is left open where the match is weak. Part of the rows lack a size; the others show once, few, many or a class for expanded clones.

TRBJ1-1	TRBV2	NA	NA	TGTGCCAGCAGTGGGGCAGGGTGGGACCCACTTGAAGCTTTCTTT	CASSGAGWDPLEAFF
TRBJ2-3	TRBV28	many	NA	TGTGCCAGCAGTTTGACCATAGATACGCAGTATTTT	CASSLTIDTQYF
TRBJ1-5	TRBV7-9	few	NA	TGTGCCAGCAGTGCCCCAGGGGGCAATCAGCCCCAGCATTTT	CASSAPGGNQPQHF
TRBJ2-7	TRBV6-6	NA	NA	TGTGCCAGCAGTCCACCGGGATACTCCTACGAGCAGTACTTC	CASSPPGYSYEQYF
TRBJ2-5	TRBV4-1	NA	NA	TGCGCCAGCAGCCATGAGGAGACCCAGTACTTC	CASSHEETQYF
TRBJ2-5	TRBV5-4	few	NA	TGTGCCAGCACCCAACAGGGTGGGAATCAAGAGACCCAGTACTTC	CASTQQGGNQETQYF
TRBJ1-5	TRBV28	NA	NA	TGTGCCATAGTCCCGAACAGTTATAGCAATCAGCCCCAGCATTTT	CAIVPNSYSNQPQHF
TRBJ2-4	TRBV5-6	NA	TRBD1	TGTGCCAGCAGCAAGAGACAGGGCAAAAACATTCAGTACTTC	CASSKRQGKNIQYF
TRBJ2-7	TRBV7-2	many	NA	TGTGCCAGCAGAACAGGGCCCTACGAGCAGTACTTC	CASRTGPYEQYF
TRBJ2-2	TRBV7-6	NA	TRBD2	TGTGCCAGCAGCTTAAGCCTAGCGGGGGCCTACACCGGGGATCTGTTTTTT	CASSLSLAGAYTGDLFF
TRBJ2-1	TRBV7-6	many	TRBD2	TGTGCCAGCAGCTTGGGGGGGGAACTTTACAATGAGCAGTTCTTC	CASSLGGELYNEQFF
TRBJ2-2	TRBV7-6	NA	NA	TGTGCCAGCAGCTTAAGACAGGCGGACGGGGAGCTGTTTTTT	CASSLRQADGELFF
TRBJ2-1	TRBV10-3	once	TRBD1	TGTGCCATCAGTGAGACCACCCAGGGGGCCCAAGGGTTCTTC	CAISETTQGAQGFF